Each of the 17 T cell receptor beta chains below was sequenced from the same sample in a study of T-cell memory formation after mild COVID-19. A single record per CDR3 protein comes from TCRdb applying MiXCR to the 5' RACE reads. This repertoire shows 350,000 to 550,000 distinct CDR3 sequences, under 20% found once; its top ten account for 20% to 25%. Sequencing was performed on PBMCs or a T cell subset sorted from them (not recorded which). The receptors were sampled from a man aged 18 to 30 who had mild COVID-19 (a few samples of this study predate the infection). Cell type and time point are not known.

The rearrangement uses TRBV20-1 and TRBJ2-7; D unclear. The CDR3 extends over 13 amino acids. Trimming pared 6 bases from V and 2 bases from J, leaving 14 bases between. Germline CDR1 DFQATT, CDR2 SNEGSKA (reference sequence). For the CDR3, the DNA is TGCAGTGCCGTCCCCGACGGCGCCTACGAGCAGTACTTC. Protein product: CSAVPDGAYEQYF.

In this sample, this clonotype turned up a few times. The junction shows a germline mismatch at one end, possibly a read error. V is TRBV5-1 and J is TRBJ1-6; 7 bases are shared with TRBD1. Germline-derived CDR1 and CDR2 are SGHRS and YFSETQ. CDR3 length equals 14 residues. Here the CDR3 reads CASSAQGGNSPIHF. CDR3 nucleotide sequence: TGCGCCAGCAGCGCTCAGGGGGGCAATTCACCCATCCACTTT. Full variable domain (outside the CDR3, taken from reference TRBV5-1 and TRBJ1-6): KAGVTQTPRYLIKTRGQQVTLSCSPISGHRSVSWYQQTPGQGLQFLFEYFSETQRNKGNFPGRFSGRQFSNSRSEMNVSTLELGDSALYLCASSAQGGNSPIHFGNGTRLTVT.

This clonotype was observed a single time. This chain joins TRBV6-6 and TRBJ2-7; 9 bases agree with TRBD1. CDR3 length: 15 amino acids. Losses at the gene ends were 2 bases for V and 5 bases for J; bases not matched to a gene: 7. The germline CDR1 and CDR2 sequences are MNHNY and SVGAGI (reference sequence). The CDR3 DNA is TGTGCCAGCAGTTACGGGGGACAGGGTATCCACGAGCAGTACTTC. Translating it yields CASSYGGQGIHEQYF.

This clonotype turned up a few times. The chain employs TRBV5-6 and TRBJ1-6; 7 bases are shared with TRBD1. J lost 11 bases, V lost 2 bases, and 4 bases had no gene match. This CDR3 comprises 13 residues. The germline gives CDR1 SGHDT, CDR2 YYEEEE. CDR3 nucleotides: TGTGCCAGCAGCTTTGGGACAGATACACCCCTCCACTTT. Protein product: CASSFGTDTPLHF. Based on the CDR3 plus reference TRBV5-6 and TRBJ1-6, the full variable domain is DAGVTQSPTHLIKTRGQQVTLRCSPKSGHDTVSWYQQALGQGPQFIFQYYEEEERQRGNFPDRFSGHQFPNYSSELNVNALLLGDSALYLCASSFGTDTPLHFGNGTRLTVT.

The V and J genes are TRBV4-3 and TRBJ1-1; TRBD1 matches at 10 bases. CDR3 size: 18 residues. Germline V gene sequence: CDR1 LGHNA, CDR2 YSLEER. V gave up 1 base and J gave up 4 bases; unmatched junction bases: 12. The CDR3 region has the DNA TGCGCCAGCAGCCAAGTTGTGACAGGGGGCTCGATAGGCACTGAAGCTTTCTTT. Residues: CASSQVVTGGSIGTEAFF.

The chain joins TRBV7-2 to TRBJ2-1, with 7 nucleotides matching TRBD1. The germline gives CDR1 SGHTA, CDR2 FQGNSA. The V segment lost 5 bases and the J segment 6 bases; nucleotides outside the gene matches: 10. This CDR3 spans 15 amino acids. The CDR3 bases are TGTGCCAGCAGCAAAGACAGGGTAGGGTTCAATGAGCAGTTCTTC. The encoded protein is CASSKDRVGFNEQFF. The full variable domain, with the rest looked up from reference TRBV7-2 and TRBJ2-1, is GAGVSQSPSNKVTEKGKDVELRCDPISGHTALYWYRQSLGQGLEFLIYFQGNSAPDKSGLPSDRFSAERTGGSVSTLTIQRTQQEDSAVYLCASSKDRVGFNEQFFGPGTRLTVL.

V and J are TRBV19 and TRBJ2-7, with TRBD2 as a possible D gene (5 bases). The ends were cut back, 1 base at V and 2 bases at J, with 6 bases in the middle. The CDR3 extends over 13 amino acids. The germline gives CDR1 LNHDA, CDR2 SQIVND (reference sequence). The CDR3 here is CASSIALAYEQYV. Written as DNA, the CDR3 is TGTGCCAGTAGTATAGCACTAGCCTACGAGCAGTACGTC.

This clonotype was seen only a few times. The gene calls are TRBV30 and TRBJ1-5; D is possibly TRBD1 (5 bases). The germline gives CDR1 GTSNPN, CDR2 SVGIG (reference sequence). The CDR3 totals 13 residues. Deletions cut 1 base from V and 4 bases from J, with 8 bases between. The CDR3 sequence is CAWSGGSNQPQHF. CDR3 DNA: TGTGCCTGGAGTGGGGGGAGTAATCAGCCCCAGCATTTT.

The V gene is TRBV7-8, the J gene TRBJ1-4; D perhaps matches TRBD1 (5 bases). Trimming took 2 bases from V and 8 from J, leaving 12 bases between them. CDR1 and CDR2 from the germline V gene are SGHVS and FQNEAQ. The CDR3 totals 14 residues. For the CDR3, the DNA is TGTGCCAGCAGCTTACAGGGAACGGGGGAAAAACTGTTTTTT. This encodes CASSLQGTGEKLFF.

This clonotype was seen a handful of times. The CDR3 region is CASGFKGAVQPQHF. The CDR3, as DNA: TGTGCTAGTGGTTTTAAAGGGGCGGTTCAGCCCCAGCATTTT. This chain connects TRBV12-5 to TRBJ1-5, with D possibly TRBD1 on 5 matching bases. From germline, CDR1 is LGHNT and CDR2 FRNRAP. The CDR3 runs to 14 residues. The germline V and J ends were trimmed by 3 bases and 6 bases, with 12 bases remaining between them. The full variable domain, with the rest looked up from reference TRBV12-5 and TRBJ1-5, is DARVTQTPRHKVTEMGQEVTMRCQPILGHNTVFWYRQTMMQGLELLAYFRNRAPLDDSGMPKDRFSAEMPDATLATLKIQPSEPRDSAVYFCASGFKGAVQPQHFGDGTRLSIL.

The chain couples TRBV20-1 to TRBJ2-7; 10 positions match TRBD1. The V gene end was trimmed by 5 bases and the J gene end by 4 bases; junction bases not matched to a gene: 11. The CDR3 totals 15 residues. The germline gives CDR1 DFQATT, CDR2 SNEGSKA (reference sequence). The CDR3: CSAGSWTGGSYEQYF. The CDR3 nucleotides read TGCAGTGCTGGCTCCTGGACAGGGGGATCGTACGAGCAGTACTTC.

This chain connects TRBV25-1 to TRBJ1-2; the match to TRBD1 covers 9 bases. With V trimmed by 1 base and J by 0 bases, 3 bases remained unmatched. The CDR3 is made up of 16 amino acids. Germline assignment: CDR1 MGHDK and CDR2 SYGVNS. The CDR3 nucleotides are TGTGCCAGCAGTGAATCCCGGACAGGGGCTAACTATGGCTACACCTTC. Its translation: CASSESRTGANYGYTF.

V usage is TRBV5-1 and J usage is TRBJ2-3, with D perhaps given as TRBD1 or TRBD2 (5 bases each). The germline CDR1 and CDR2 sequences are SGHRS and YFSETQ. The CDR3 consists of 13 residues. Trimming shortened V by 1 base and J by 7 bases, and 10 bases separated the two germline ends. The DNA for the CDR3 is TGCGCCAGCAGCTTGTCTGGGGGAAATACGCAGTATTTT. Protein product: CASSLSGGNTQYF.

Only a few counts were recorded for this clonotype. V is TRBV9 and J is TRBJ2-1, with TRBD1 matching over 11 bases. The V gene's germline CDR1 is SGDLS and CDR2 YYNGEE. There are 15 residues in the CDR3. With 0 bases clipped from V and 6 bases from J, the junction kept 2 bases outside the gene matches. In DNA form, the CDR3 reads TGTGCCAGCAGCGTAGCTGGGACAGGGGGCAATGAGCAGTTCTTC. Translating gives CASSVAGTGGNEQFF.

Points on this clonotype: One junction end disagrees with the germline gene, perhaps due to a read error. The V gene is TRBV11-2, the J gene TRBJ2-5; D unresolved. The CDR3 extends over 13 amino acids. Germline-derived CDR1 and CDR2 are SGHAT and FQNNGV. CDR3 DNA sequence: TGTGCCAGCAGGTTAGGAAGGGTCGAGACCCAGTACTTC. It encodes CASRLGRVETQYF.

The chain combines TRBV4-3 with TRBJ1-1; the D gene is possibly TRBD1 (5 bases). The CDR3 sequence is 14 residues long. The germline V and J ends were trimmed by 3 bases and 1 base, with 9 bases remaining between them. The germline gives CDR1 LGHNA, CDR2 YSLEER. The CDR3 region has the DNA TGCGCCAGCAGCCAGTATCAGGGGAACACTGAAGCTTTCTTT. This sequence encodes CASSQYQGNTEAFF.

In its sample, this clonotype was seen a few times. The V call is TRBV7-2, the J call TRBJ2-5, with D maybe TRBD2 (5 bases). The V gene lost 4 bases and the J gene lost 0 bases, with 9 bases spanning the gap. Looked up from germline, CDR1 is SGHTA and CDR2 is FQGNSA. The CDR3 sequence is 14 residues long. DNA of the CDR3: TGTGCCAGCAGCTGGACGAGGGACCAAGAGACCCAGTACTTC. Translation: CASSWTRDQETQYF.